The 26 T cell receptor beta chains below all came from one sample that was sequenced in a study of CD8 T cells in Susac syndrome. cDNA came from about 0.5 to 1 ug RNA primed by random hexamers. TCRdb processed the immunoSEQ multiplex PCR reads anew with MiXCR; each CDR3 protein has one entry. The sample lists 65,000 to 85,000 distinct CDR3 sequences, 93% occurring once. Sequenced input: CD8+ T cells from PBMCs. The receptors originated from a human donor with Susac syndrome.

This clonotype was seen once. The chain joins TRBV20-1 to TRBJ2-3; D is undetermined. Trimming took off 5 bases at V and 0 bases at J, with 6 bases between the two ends. The germline gives CDR1 DFQATT, CDR2 SNEGSKA (reference sequence). This CDR3 region has 12 residues. CDR3: CSAHTSTDTQYF. The CDR3 DNA sequence: TGCAGTGCTCATACTAGCACAGATACGCAGTATTTT.

The chain employs TRBV6-1 and TRBJ2-6, with D hard to call. Germline CDR1 reads MNHNS; CDR2 reads SASEGT. The CDR3 is made up of 15 amino acids. V lost 7 bases and J 2 bases, leaving 12 bases between the germline ends. The CDR3 protein is CASTPEGTGANVLTF. The CDR3 DNA sequence: TGTGCCAGCACCCCTGAAGGAACTGGGGCCAACGTCCTGACTTTC.

The genes are TRBV7-2 and TRBJ2-3; D not resolved. Germline-derived CDR1 and CDR2 are SGHTA and FQGNSA. The CDR3 totals 14 residues. Trimming left V 1 base short and J 6 bases short, with 11 bases between. The CDR3 DNA follows: TGTGCCAGCAGCTTAGGTGGACCGTCTGATACGCAGTATTTT. This translates into CASSLGGPSDTQYF.

This clonotype has a single count. The genes are TRBV28 and TRBJ1-2, with D possibly being TRBD1 (5 bases). The CDR3 is made up of 17 amino acids. V gave up 7 bases and J gave up 4 bases, with 25 bases separating them. Looked up from germline, CDR1 is MDHEN and CDR2 is SYDVKM. The CDR3 bases are TGTGCCAGCATAAAAGGGAAAAGTGCGATAAGGGGCTATGGCTACACCTTC. Amino acid sequence: CASIKGKSAIRGYGYTF.

The V and J genes are TRBV27 and TRBJ1-2; no reliable D call. The CDR3 consists of 12 residues. V lost 7 bases to trimming and J lost 3 bases, with 9 bases between them. Germline assignment: CDR1 MNHEY and CDR2 SMNVEV (reference sequence). In DNA form, the CDR3 reads TGTGCCAGCAAAGGACCCCACTATGGCTACACCTTC. This sequence encodes CASKGPHYGYTF.

This chain uses TRBV7-6 with TRBJ2-1; 11 positions agree with TRBD2. Trimming at V came to 5 bases and at J to 5 bases, leaving 5 bases not matched to a gene. The CDR3 consists of 15 residues. Germline CDR1 and CDR2: SGHVS and FNYEAQ. In nucleotides, the CDR3 is TGTGCCAGCAGCCTGGGACTAGCGGCGGACAATGAGCAGTTCTTC. This translates into CASSLGLAADNEQFF.

This chain uses TRBV12-3 or TRBV12-4 with TRBJ2-2; perhaps TRBD2 as D (6 bases). This CDR3 is 14 amino acids long. Trimming removed 10 bases at V and 3 bases at J, with 15 bases between. CDR3 nucleotides: TGTGCCACTACTTACGGGGGTTACACCGGGGAGCTGTTTTTT. This sequence encodes CATTYGGYTGELFF.

With regard to this clonotype: At one of its ends the junction is not consistent with the germline gene, which may arise from a read error. The V and J genes are TRBV27 and TRBJ1-5, with D possibly matching TRBD1 (5 bases). This CDR3 spans 15 amino acids. Germline CDR1 is MNHEY and CDR2 is SMNVEV (reference sequence). CDR3 DNA sequence: TGTGCCAACAGTTCTAACCGGGACCTTCGACACCCCCAGCATTTT. This translates into CANSSNRDLRHPQHF.

The V gene is TRBV7-2, the J gene TRBJ2-1, with D perhaps TRBD2 (6 bases). Trimming left V 1 base short and J 0 bases short, with 13 bases between. CDR1 SGHTA and CDR2 FQGNSA come from the germline V gene. This CDR3 spans 17 amino acids. The CDR3, as DNA: TGTGCCAGCAGCTTAGGTCCGCGGGGAATCTCCTACAATGAGCAGTTCTTC. This gives the protein CASSLGPRGISYNEQFF.

V gene TRBV9 combines with J gene TRBJ2-4; D perhaps matches TRBD2 (5 bases). Trimming shortened V by 4 bases and J by 7 bases, and 12 bases separated the two germline ends. From germline, CDR1 is SGDLS and CDR2 YYNGEE. This CDR3 has 13 residues. The CDR3 region is CASSSRGGNIQYF. The CDR3 DNA reads as TGTGCCAGCAGCTCCCGAGGCGGGAACATTCAGTACTTC. The variable domain in full, completed from reference TRBV9 and TRBJ2-4, reads DSGVTQTPKHLITATGQRVTLRCSPRSGDLSVYWYQQSLDQGLQFLIQYYNGEERAKGNILERFSAQQFPDLHSELNLSSLELGDSALYFCASSSRGGNIQYFGAGTRLSVL.

The chain links TRBV3-1 to TRBJ2-6; D call uncertain. Germline V gene lookup returns CDR1 LGHDT and CDR2 YNNKEL (reference sequence). Trimming shortened V by 1 base and J by 0 bases, and 10 bases separated the two germline ends. This CDR3 has 17 amino acids. CDR3 residues: CASSQGAVSSGANVLTF. CDR3 DNA sequence: TGTGCCAGCAGCCAAGGGGCAGTCTCCTCTGGGGCCAACGTCCTGACTTTC.

The chain is built from TRBV20-1 and TRBJ2-3; 15 bases align to TRBD2. Unmatched junction bases numbered 13, after V lost 3 bases and J lost 3 bases. The CDR3 is 19 amino acids. CDR1 and CDR2 from the germline V gene are DFQATT and SNEGSKA (reference sequence). DNA of the CDR3: TGCAGTGCTAGTTCCTGGCCGGGACTAGCGGGAGGATGGACAGATACGCAGTATTTT. Residues: CSASSWPGLAGGWTDTQYF.

J is TRBJ1-2 and V is TRBV20-1; D is unclear. V was cut by 6 bases and J by 3 bases, with 8 bases left in between. Germline CDR1 reads DFQATT; CDR2 reads SNEGSKA (reference sequence). This CDR3 region has 11 residues. CDR3 sequence: CSANRDYGYTF. In DNA, the CDR3 is TGCAGTGCCAACAGAGACTATGGCTACACCTTC.

V gene TRBV20-1 combines with J gene TRBJ2-7; TRBD1 agrees at 12 bases. Germline CDR1 DFQATT, CDR2 SNEGSKA (reference sequence). The J segment lost 5 bases and the V segment lost 1 base, leaving 9 bases of the junction unmatched. The CDR3 covers 16 residues. In DNA form, the CDR3 reads TGCAGTGCTAGAGCCTCGGGACAGGGGGCTAGGGACGAGCAGTACTTC. Translating gives CSARASGQGARDEQYF.

J is TRBJ2-5 and V is TRBV5-4; 9 bases fit TRBD2. Per the germline V gene, CDR1 is SGHNT and CDR2 is YYREEE (reference sequence). The CDR3 loop spans 16 amino acids. J was trimmed by 4 bases and V by 3 bases; bases with no gene match: 10. This chain's CDR3 is CASSSPVGGRAETQYF. The CDR3 DNA reads as TGTGCCAGCAGCTCCCCGGTGGGCGGGAGGGCAGAGACCCAGTACTTC.

The CDR3 spells CASSFAGTASYEQYF. The CDR3 coding sequence is TGTGCCAGCAGCTTCGCTGGGACGGCCTCCTACGAGCAGTACTTC. The rearrangement joins TRBV13 to TRBJ2-7; D is possibly TRBD1 or TRBD2 (5 bases each). From germline, CDR1 is PRHDT and CDR2 FYEKMQ (reference sequence). This CDR3 contains 15 residues. V lost 3 bases, J lost 0 bases, and 12 bases lay in between. Drawing the rest from reference TRBV13 and TRBJ2-7, the complete variable domain is AAGVIQSPRHLIKEKRETATLKCYPIPRHDTVYWYQQGPGQDPQFLISFYEKMQSDKGSIPDRFSAQQFSDYHSELNMSSLELGDSALYFCASSFAGTASYEQYFGPGTRLTVT.

The V gene is TRBV9, the J gene TRBJ2-7; 7 bases are a match to TRBD1. The CDR3 runs 14 residues. Trimming removed 0 bases from V and 2 bases from J; junction bases left unmatched: 2. The germline CDR1 and CDR2 sequences are SGDLS and YYNGEE. The CDR3 loop is CASSVEGQTYEQYF. The CDR3 DNA reads TGTGCCAGCAGCGTAGAGGGACAGACCTACGAGCAGTACTTC.

This chain joins TRBV7-9 and TRBJ2-1; 10 positions match TRBD2. The V segment lost 5 bases and the J segment 8 bases; nucleotides outside the gene matches: 18. Germline V gene lookup returns CDR1 SEHNR and CDR2 FQNEAQ (reference sequence). The CDR3 consists of 18 residues. Written as DNA, the CDR3 is TGTGCCAGCAGCGATGGTGCCGTGGCTAGCGGGAGTTGGGATGAGCAGTTCTTC. Its protein is CASSDGAVASGSWDEQFF.

The rearrangement uses TRBV5-6 and TRBJ1-1; weak D call: TRBD1 (6 bases). CDR1 and CDR2 from the germline V gene are SGHDT and YYEEEE. This CDR3 is 15 amino acids long. The V gene lost 4 bases and the J gene lost 0 bases, with 13 bases spanning the gap. The CDR3 is CASSTGPPLNTEAFF. CDR3 in DNA: TGTGCCAGCAGCACAGGGCCCCCCTTGAACACTGAAGCTTTCTTT.

The rearrangement links TRBV5-1 to TRBJ2-5; 10 nucleotides match TRBD2. The germline gives CDR1 SGHRS, CDR2 YFSETQ. V shed 4 bases and J 4 bases; nucleotides not matched to a gene: 4. The CDR3 length is 14 residues. CDR3 in amino acids: CASSRTSGLETQYF. The CDR3, as DNA: TGCGCCAGCAGCCGGACTAGCGGCCTAGAGACCCAGTACTTC. The whole variable domain, remainder taken from reference TRBV5-1 and TRBJ2-5, is KAGVTQTPRYLIKTRGQQVTLSCSPISGHRSVSWYQQTPGQGLQFLFEYFSETQRNKGNFPGRFSGRQFSNSRSEMNVSTLELGDSALYLCASSRTSGLETQYFGPGTRLLVL.

The chain couples TRBV6-1 to TRBJ1-2; D perhaps matches TRBD1 (6 bases). With 7 bases removed from V and 6 bases from J, the gap between germline ends came to 21 bases. CDR3 length: 15 residues. Germline CDR1 reads MNHNS; CDR2 reads SASEGT. CDR3 nucleotides: TGTGCCAGCACCTCCACCTCCGGGACACGGGATGGCTACACCTTC. It is translated as CASTSTSGTRDGYTF.

The V and J genes are TRBV27 and TRBJ2-1; no reliable D call. V lost 4 bases and J lost 4, with 11 bases in between. CDR3 size: 14 residues. Per the germline V gene, CDR1 is MNHEY and CDR2 is SMNVEV (reference sequence). CDR3 protein: CASSSARTYNEQFF. The CDR3 bases are TGTGCCAGCAGTTCTGCTCGTACATACAATGAGCAGTTCTTC.

CDR3 sequence reads: CSARDRKGPQPQHF. The CDR3 nucleotides are TGCAGTGCTAGAGATCGTAAGGGGCCACAGCCCCAGCATTTT. J is TRBJ1-5 and V is TRBV20-1; perhaps TRBD1 as D (5 bases). The V gene lost 0 bases and the J gene lost 7 bases, with 13 bases spanning the gap. The CDR3 is made up of 14 amino acids. Germline CDR1 is DFQATT and CDR2 is SNEGSKA (reference sequence).

The rearrangement joins TRBV28 to TRBJ1-5; D remains unclear. CDR1 MDHEN and CDR2 SYDVKM come from the germline V gene. Trimming stripped 7 bases from V and 2 bases from J, with 12 bases between. The CDR3 totals 14 residues. DNA of the CDR3: TGTGCCAGCACCGAGCCGAGAGGCAATCAGCCCCAGCATTTT. This sequence encodes CASTEPRGNQPQHF.

This chain joins TRBV28 and TRBJ2-1; TRBD1 matches 7 bases. V lost 3 bases to trimming and J lost 15 bases; unmatched junction nucleotides: 11. The germline V gene encodes CDR1 MDHEN and CDR2 SYDVKM. The CDR3 spans 13 residues. The CDR3 nucleotides are TGTGCCAGCAGTTTGGGGGACAGATCTGGACGGTTCTTC. The encoded protein is CASSLGDRSGRFF. The variable domain in full, with the rest retrieved from reference TRBV28 and TRBJ2-1, is DVKVTQSSRYLVKRTGEKVFLECVQDMDHENMFWYRQDPGLGLRLIYFSYDVKMKEKGDIPEGYSVSREKKERFSLILESASTNQTSMYLCASSLGDRSGRFFGPGTRLTVL.

The chain links TRBV27 to TRBJ1-6; D gene unclear. Between the trimmed V and J ends, which lost 3 bases and 0 bases, there was a span of 3 bases. Germline V CDR1 and CDR2: MNHEY, SMNVEV (reference sequence). The CDR3 is 14 residues long. CDR3 DNA: TGTGCCAGCAGTTTTAGCTCCTATAATTCACCCCTCCACTTT. It specifies CASSFSSYNSPLHF.